One and the same sample provided the 26 T cell receptor beta chains below, sequenced in a study of cytomegalovirus exposure and HLA in healthy donors. 60 Vbeta and 13 Jbeta primers were used in PCR. The assay was immunoSEQ multiplex PCR, and TCRdb's table has in-frame clones only and misses some. The sample includes about 160,000 clones, around 80% of them seen just once. The sequenced sample was PBMCs. The receptors come from a man under 40 in good health and CMV-seronegative.

This chain connects TRBV29-1 to TRBJ2-1; 7 bases line up with TRBD2. The CDR3 is 15 amino acids. The ends lost 7 bases at V and 3 bases at J; junction bases unmatched: 12. The V gene's germline CDR1 is SQVTM and CDR2 ANQGSEA. CDR3 in amino acids: CSAGVGGLYYNEQFF. The CDR3 region has the DNA TGCAGCGCCGGGGTCGGGGGACTATACTACAATGAGCAGTTCTTC.

V usage is TRBV2 and J usage is TRBJ2-1; 10 nucleotides align to TRBD2. The CDR3 length is 17 residues. Germline V gene sequence: CDR1 SNHLY, CDR2 FYNNEI. The V gene end was trimmed by 7 bases and the J gene end by 7 bases; junction bases not matched to a gene: 16. This CDR3 reads CASIGRKQREGRNEQFF. Here the CDR3 DNA reads TGTGCCAGCATAGGGAGGAAACAGCGGGAGGGCCGGAATGAGCAGTTCTTC. The whole variable domain, remainder taken from reference TRBV2 and TRBJ2-1, is EPEVTQTPSHQVTQMGQEVILRCVPISNHLYFYWYRQILGQKVEFLVSFYNNEISEKSEIFDDQFSVERPDGSNFTLKIRSTKLEDSAMYFCASIGRKQREGRNEQFFGPGTRLTVL.

As concerns this clone: The junction and the germline gene differ at one end; a read error may be behind it. This chain links TRBV7-9 with TRBJ1-2, with 7 bases aligning to TRBD1. The length of the CDR3 is 18 residues. Germline loops: CDR1 SEHNR, CDR2 FQNEAQ (reference sequence). CDR3 DNA sequence: TGTTCCAGCAGCCCCCGGGAAAGGGGGCGGGGATCTAACTATGGCTACACCTTC. Translated: CSSSPRERGRGSNYGYTF.

CDR3 sequence reads: CASSVPGQVVLVAGYTF. CDR3 sequence (DNA): TGTGCCAGCAGTGTACCGGGACAGGTCGTTCTTGTGGCTGGCTACACCTTC. The rearrangement uses TRBV28 and TRBJ1-2; 8 nucleotides agree with TRBD1. CDR1 and CDR2 (germline): MDHEN, SYDVKM. The CDR3 consists of 17 residues. With V trimmed by 5 bases and J by 7 bases, 18 bases remained unmatched.

This chain links TRBV29-1 with TRBJ2-7; tentative D call: TRBD2 (6 bases). V was clipped by 6 bases and J by 7 bases, with 13 bases between them. CDR3 size: 11 residues. The germline V gene encodes CDR1 SQVTM and CDR2 ANQGSEA. The CDR3 here is CSVGSGREQYF. CDR3 coding DNA: TGCAGCGTGGGGTCGGGGAGGGAGCAGTACTTC.

The chain is built from TRBV29-1 and TRBJ2-1, with 9 nucleotides matching TRBD2. The CDR3 has 16 amino acids. CDR1 is SQVTM, CDR2 ANQGSEA, per germline. V was pared by 0 bases and J by 2 bases, with 5 bases of the junction left unmatched. The chain's CDR3 is CSVEDLAGGTYNEQFF. The CDR3 DNA is TGCAGCGTTGAAGATCTCGCGGGAGGGACCTACAATGAGCAGTTCTTC.

The V call is TRBV2, the J call TRBJ1-1, with 9 bases aligning to TRBD1. The length of the CDR3 is 15 residues. The germline CDR1 and CDR2 sequences are SNHLY and FYNNEI. V lost 8 bases and J lost 3; bases outside the gene matches: 10. The CDR3 region is CASSRTGEGDTEAFF. In nucleotides, the CDR3 is TGTGCCAGCTCGAGGACAGGGGAGGGGGACACTGAAGCTTTCTTT.

This chain joins TRBV2 and TRBJ2-2; D is unclear. CDR3 length: 16 amino acids. V shed 3 bases and J shed 4 bases, with 15 bases lying between them. Germline CDR1 is SNHLY and CDR2 is FYNNEI. This chain's CDR3 is CASSEENGLGTGELFF. DNA for the CDR3: TGTGCCAGCAGTGAGGAGAACGGATTGGGCACCGGGGAGCTGTTTTTT.

The chain links TRBV29-1 to TRBJ2-7, with TRBD2 matching over 8 bases. The germline gives CDR1 SQVTM, CDR2 ANQGSEA. The CDR3 contains 15 residues. The V gene end was trimmed by 4 bases and the J gene end by 2 bases; junction bases not matched to a gene: 10. The CDR3 nucleotides are TGCAGCGTTGCTCCCCGGGGGGGTTTCACCTACGAGCAGTACTTC. Its protein is CSVAPRGGFTYEQYF.

This rearrangement joins TRBV5-4 to TRBJ1-2; 9 nucleotides line up with TRBD1. The germline V gene has CDR1 SGHNT and CDR2 YYREEE (reference sequence). V lost 0 bases, J lost 7 bases, and 7 bases stayed unmatched. This CDR3 has 15 amino acids. CDR3 DNA: TGTGCCAGCAGCTTGGTGGGGGACAGGGAAAGTGGCTACACCTTC. This gives the protein CASSLVGDRESGYTF.

The chain combines TRBV28 with TRBJ1-2; D not certain. V lost 10 bases and J 0 bases, leaving 18 bases between the germline ends. The CDR3 runs to 15 residues. From germline, CDR1 is MDHEN and CDR2 SYDVKM. CDR3 in amino acids: CATQLEGLANYGYTF. In nucleotides, the CDR3 is TGTGCCACCCAGTTAGAGGGCCTAGCTAACTATGGCTACACCTTC.

V is TRBV9 and J is TRBJ2-7; TRBD1 agrees at 7 bases. The V gene's germline CDR1 is SGDLS and CDR2 YYNGEE. J was trimmed by 0 bases and V by 4 bases; bases with no gene match: 10. This CDR3 is built from 16 residues. The CDR3 nucleotides are TGTGCCAGCAGCCCCGGCCCGGGACAGAGCTCCTACGAGCAGTACTTC. It encodes CASSPGPGQSSYEQYF.

CDR3 sequence reads: CASSTQGASYEQYF. DNA for the CDR3: TGTGCCAGCAGTACACAGGGGGCCTCCTACGAGCAGTACTTC. The genes are TRBV6-5 and TRBJ2-7; 9 nucleotides line up with TRBD1. This CDR3 spans 14 amino acids. CDR1 and CDR2 (germline): MNHEY, SVGAGI. After removal of 5 bases from V and 0 bases from J, the junction contained 2 bases not matched to a gene.

This clone has just a few counts. The gene calls are TRBV6-1 and TRBJ1-1, with TRBD1 matching 7 bases. This CDR3 has 11 amino acids. V lost 5 bases and J lost 11; bases outside the gene matches: 5. Looked up from germline, CDR1 is MNHNS and CDR2 is SASEGT. The CDR3 protein is CASSPTGKAFF. The CDR3 DNA is TGTGCCAGCAGTCCGACAGGGAAGGCTTTCTTT.

The chain joins TRBV18 to TRBJ1-2; 7 bases match TRBD1. The length of the CDR3 is 13 residues. V gave up 1 base and J gave up 8 bases; unmatched junction bases: 4. Germline V CDR1 and CDR2: KGHSH, LQKENI. The CDR3 nucleotides read TGTGCCAGCTCACCACAACAGGGGTTCGGCTACACCTTC. It yields the protein CASSPQQGFGYTF. Full variable domain (rest looked up from reference TRBV18 and TRBJ1-2): NAGVMQNPRHLVRRRGQEARLRCSPMKGHSHVYWYRQLPEEGLKFMVYLQKENIIDESGMPKERFSAEFPKEGPSILRIQQVVRGDSAAYFCASSPQQGFGYTFGSGTRLTVV.

The chain is built from TRBV29-1 and TRBJ1-5; the D gene is possibly TRBD1 (6 bases). The CDR3 extends over 13 amino acids. Trimming shortened V by 6 bases and J by 4 bases, and 13 bases separated the two germline ends. The germline CDR1 and CDR2 sequences are SQVTM and ANQGSEA. CDR3 sequence: CSVETGINQPQHF. CDR3 DNA: TGCAGCGTGGAGACAGGCATTAATCAGCCCCAGCATTTT.

This chain links TRBV7-9 with TRBJ2-5; 7 nucleotides align to TRBD2. Near its end, the DNA agrees better with TRBJ2-7, so the J call may be wrong. Germline V CDR1 and CDR2: SEHNR, FQNEAQ (reference sequence). This CDR3 is built from 13 residues. The CDR3 DNA reads TGTGCCAGCAGCCCGACTAGCTCGTACGAGCAGTACTTC. It is translated as CASSPTSSYEQYF.

The J gene is TRBJ2-5, the V gene TRBV5-4, with 8 bases that match TRBD1. Gene TRBJ2-7 matches the end of the DNA better, so the J call may be wrong. Germline lookup yields CDR1 SGHNT and CDR2 YYREEE (reference sequence). This CDR3 comprises 14 residues. CDR3 sequence: CASSLGQGSYEQYF. The DNA for the CDR3 is TGTGCCAGCAGCTTGGGACAGGGGAGCTACGAGCAGTACTTC.

This chain links TRBV11-3 with TRBJ2-3, with 8 bases identical to TRBD2. The junction had 5 bases not matched to a gene; V was cut back by 5 bases and J by 4 bases. The CDR3 runs to 14 residues. In germline, CDR1 is SGHNT, CDR2 YENEEA. The CDR3, as DNA: TGTGCCAGCAGCCAAGCGGGAGCGGCAGATACGCAGTATTTT. This gives the protein CASSQAGAADTQYF.

This sequence joins TRBV28 and TRBJ2-3, with TRBD2 identical over 7 bases. CDR3 length: 14 amino acids. The germline V gene encodes CDR1 MDHEN and CDR2 SYDVKM. V dropped 7 bases and J dropped 5; count of bases not matched to a gene: 9. CDR3 amino acids: CASKVVGGRDTQYF. The CDR3 DNA sequence: TGTGCCAGCAAGGTGGTGGGAGGGCGAGATACGCAGTATTTT.

For the CDR3, the DNA is TGTGCCAGCAGCTTAGGCACAGAATTCCTCTCTGGGGCCAACGTCCTGACTTTC. It codes for CASSLGTEFLSGANVLTF. The chain is built from TRBV11-2 and TRBJ2-6; D remains ambiguous. Trimming left V 1 base short and J 0 bases short, with 13 bases between. Germline CDR1 SGHAT, CDR2 FQNNGV. This CDR3 comprises 18 residues. Combining the CDR3 with reference TRBV11-2 and TRBJ2-6 gives the whole variable domain EAGVAQSPRYKIIEKRQSVAFWCNPISGHATLYWYQQILGQGPKLLIQFQNNGVVDDSQLPKDRFSAERLKGVDSTLKIQPAKLEDSAVYLCASSLGTEFLSGANVLTFGAGSRLTVL.

The chain is built from TRBV21-1 and TRBJ1-5; TRBD1 was called by the table and not checked on the DNA. TRBV21-1 corresponds to a pseudogene. This CDR3 contains 16 residues. The CDR3 region is CASSIGAEDSNQPQHF. The CDR3 region has the DNA TGTGCCAGCAGCATAGGGGCTGAGGATAGCAATCAGCCCCAGCATTTT.

J is TRBJ1-1 and V is TRBV7-2; TRBD1 might be the D (5 bases). The germline CDR1 and CDR2 sequences are SGHTA and FQGNSA. This CDR3 spans 14 amino acids. The V end was cut by 4 bases, the J end by 1 base, with 10 bases between. The CDR3 DNA reads as TGTGCCAGCAGCTCAGACAGACAGAACACTGAAGCTTTCTTT. This encodes CASSSDRQNTEAFF.

The rearrangement uses TRBV18 and TRBJ1-1; tentative D call: TRBD1 (6 bases). V dropped 2 bases and J dropped 3 bases, with 19 bases sitting between them. CDR1 KGHSH and CDR2 LQKENI come from the germline V gene. The length of the CDR3 is 17 residues. The chain's CDR3 is CASSPKTFRGRDTEAFF. The CDR3 DNA is TGTGCCAGCTCACCAAAAACATTCAGGGGCAGAGACACTGAAGCTTTCTTT.

V is TRBV20-1 and J is TRBJ1-4; perhaps TRBD1 as D (5 bases). CDR1 and CDR2 (germline): DFQATT, SNEGSKA (reference sequence). Trimming took off 3 bases at V and 6 bases at J, with 5 bases between the two ends. The CDR3 covers 11 residues. CDR3 region: CSASRDEKLFF. The CDR3 bases are TGCAGTGCTAGCAGGGATGAAAAACTGTTTTTT.

This clone was observed once. The chain carries TRBV15 and TRBJ1-1; TRBD1 might be the D (5 bases). The CDR3 length is 12 residues. Germline V CDR1 and CDR2: LNHNV, YYDKDF (reference sequence). CDR3 sequence: CAILGAGAEAFF. The CDR3, as DNA: TGTGCTATATTAGGGGCGGGGGCTGAAGCTTTCTTT.